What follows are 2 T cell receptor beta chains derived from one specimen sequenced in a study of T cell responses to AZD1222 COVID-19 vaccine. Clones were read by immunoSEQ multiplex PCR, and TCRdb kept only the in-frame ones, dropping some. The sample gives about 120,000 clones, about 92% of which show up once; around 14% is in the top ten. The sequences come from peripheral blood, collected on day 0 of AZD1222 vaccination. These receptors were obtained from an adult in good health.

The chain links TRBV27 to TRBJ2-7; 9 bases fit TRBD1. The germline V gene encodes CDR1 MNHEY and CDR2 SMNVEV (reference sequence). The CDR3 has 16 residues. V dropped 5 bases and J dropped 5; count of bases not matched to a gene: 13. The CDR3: CASSTIPGTGSHEQYF. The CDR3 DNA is TGTGCCAGCAGTACAATCCCCGGGACAGGGAGCCACGAGCAGTACTTC.

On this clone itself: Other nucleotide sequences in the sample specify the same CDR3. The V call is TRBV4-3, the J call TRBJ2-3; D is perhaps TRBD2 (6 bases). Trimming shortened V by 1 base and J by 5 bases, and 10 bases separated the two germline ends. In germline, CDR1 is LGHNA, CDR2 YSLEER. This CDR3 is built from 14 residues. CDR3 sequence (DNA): TGCGCCAGCAGCCAAGGGGGAGGACGAGATACGCAGTATTTT. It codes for CASSQGGGRDTQYF.